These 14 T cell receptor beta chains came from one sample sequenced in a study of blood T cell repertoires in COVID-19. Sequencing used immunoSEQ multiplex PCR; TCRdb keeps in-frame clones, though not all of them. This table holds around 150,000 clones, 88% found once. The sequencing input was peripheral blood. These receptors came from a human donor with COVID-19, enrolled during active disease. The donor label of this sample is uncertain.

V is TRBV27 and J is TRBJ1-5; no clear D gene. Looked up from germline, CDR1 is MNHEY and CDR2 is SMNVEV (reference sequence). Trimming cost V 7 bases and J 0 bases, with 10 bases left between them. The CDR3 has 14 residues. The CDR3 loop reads CASKEGFSNQPQHF. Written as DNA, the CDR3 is TGTGCCAGCAAGGAGGGTTTTAGCAATCAGCCCCAGCATTTT.

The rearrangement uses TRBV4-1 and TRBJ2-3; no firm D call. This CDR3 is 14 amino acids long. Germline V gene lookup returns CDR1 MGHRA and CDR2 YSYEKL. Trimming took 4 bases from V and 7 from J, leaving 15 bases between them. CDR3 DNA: TGCGCCAGCAGCCGCCTTCCCCGGGTAAATACGCAGTATTTT. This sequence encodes CASSRLPRVNTQYF.

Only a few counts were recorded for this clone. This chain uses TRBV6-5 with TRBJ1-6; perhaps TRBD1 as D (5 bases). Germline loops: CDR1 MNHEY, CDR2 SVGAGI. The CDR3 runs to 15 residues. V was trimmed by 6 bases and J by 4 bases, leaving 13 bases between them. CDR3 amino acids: CASRPPPGYNSPLHF. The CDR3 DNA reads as TGTGCCAGCAGACCCCCCCCAGGGTATAATTCACCCCTCCACTTT.

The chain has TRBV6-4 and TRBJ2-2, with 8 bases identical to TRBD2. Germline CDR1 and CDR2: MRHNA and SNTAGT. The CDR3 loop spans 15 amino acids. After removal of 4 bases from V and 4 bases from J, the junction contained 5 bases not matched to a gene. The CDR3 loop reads CASSAGLAGTGELFF. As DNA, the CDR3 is TGTGCCAGCAGTGCTGGACTAGCCGGCACCGGGGAGCTGTTTTTT.

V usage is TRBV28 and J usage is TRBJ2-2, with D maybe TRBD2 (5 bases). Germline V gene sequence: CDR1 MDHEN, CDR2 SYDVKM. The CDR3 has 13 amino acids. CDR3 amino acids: CGALAGDTGELFF. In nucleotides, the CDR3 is TGTGGAGCCCTGGCCGGGGACACCGGGGAGCTGTTTTTT.

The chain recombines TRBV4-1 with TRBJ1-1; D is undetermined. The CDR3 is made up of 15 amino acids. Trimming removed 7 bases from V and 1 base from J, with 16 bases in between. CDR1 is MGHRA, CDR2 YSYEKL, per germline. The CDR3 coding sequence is TGCGCCAGCAACCGCGGGGAGGGCCCGAACACTGAAGCTTTCTTT. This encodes CASNRGEGPNTEAFF.

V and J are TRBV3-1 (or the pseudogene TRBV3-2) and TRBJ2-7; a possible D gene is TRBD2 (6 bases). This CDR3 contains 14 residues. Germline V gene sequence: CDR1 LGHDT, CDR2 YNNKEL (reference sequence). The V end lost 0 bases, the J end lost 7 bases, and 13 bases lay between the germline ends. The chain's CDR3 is CASSQEGGRQEQYF. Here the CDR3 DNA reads TGTGCCAGCAGCCAAGAGGGGGGAAGGCAAGAGCAGTACTTC.

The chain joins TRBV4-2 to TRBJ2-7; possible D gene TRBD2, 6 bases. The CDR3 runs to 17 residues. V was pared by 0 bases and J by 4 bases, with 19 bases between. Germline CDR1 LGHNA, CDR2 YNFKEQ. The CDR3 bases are TGTGCCAGCAGCCAAGAAACCGGGACTCCGCCTGTGTACGAGCAGTACTTC. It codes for CASSQETGTPPVYEQYF.

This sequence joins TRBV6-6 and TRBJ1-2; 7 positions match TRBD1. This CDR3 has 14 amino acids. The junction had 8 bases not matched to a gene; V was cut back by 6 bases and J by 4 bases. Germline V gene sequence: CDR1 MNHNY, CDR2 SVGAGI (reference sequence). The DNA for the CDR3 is TGTGCCAGCAGCCAGGGGGACACTGGCTATGGCTACACCTTC. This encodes CASSQGDTGYGYTF.

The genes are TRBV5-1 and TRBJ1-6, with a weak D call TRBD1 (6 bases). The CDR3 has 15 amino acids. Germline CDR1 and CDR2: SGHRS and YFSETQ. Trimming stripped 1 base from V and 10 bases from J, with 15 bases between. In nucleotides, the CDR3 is TGCGCCAGCAGCTTGTTGGCAGGGGCCGAATCACCCCTCCACTTT. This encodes CASSLLAGAESPLHF.

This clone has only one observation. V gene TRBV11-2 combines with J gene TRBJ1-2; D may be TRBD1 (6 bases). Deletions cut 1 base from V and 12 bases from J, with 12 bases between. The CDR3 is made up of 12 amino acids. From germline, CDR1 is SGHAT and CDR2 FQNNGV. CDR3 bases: TGTGCCAGCAGCTTAGCAGGGGCAGCGAACACCTTC. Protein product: CASSLAGAANTF.

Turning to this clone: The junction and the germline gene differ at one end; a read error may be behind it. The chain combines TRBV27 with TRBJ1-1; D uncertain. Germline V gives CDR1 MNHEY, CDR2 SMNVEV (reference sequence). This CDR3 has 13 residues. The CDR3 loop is CASSLSAGGRVIF. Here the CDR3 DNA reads TGTGCCAGCAGTTTATCAGCAGGCGGGAGGGTGATCTTT.

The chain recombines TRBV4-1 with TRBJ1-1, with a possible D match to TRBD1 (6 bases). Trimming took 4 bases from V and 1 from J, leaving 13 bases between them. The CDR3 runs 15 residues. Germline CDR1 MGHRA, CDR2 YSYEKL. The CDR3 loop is CASSPSGQRNTEAFF. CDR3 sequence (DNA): TGCGCCAGCAGCCCCTCCGGACAGAGGAACACTGAAGCTTTCTTT.

CDR3 in DNA: TGTGCCCCCCGCTTAGGGGGCCCGGGGGGGACTGAAGCTTTCTTT. Residues: CAPRLGGPGGTEAFF. V is TRBV13 and J is TRBJ1-1, with 7 bases identical to TRBD1. From germline, CDR1 is PRHDT and CDR2 FYEKMQ (reference sequence). J lost 5 bases, V lost 11 bases, and 17 bases had no gene match. There are 15 residues in the CDR3.